Listed here is a single TCR beta chain. The antigen is unknown. Reprocessing the 5' RACE reads, TCRdb reports a single entry for every CDR3 protein and omits DNA. The sample totals about 420,000 distinct CDR3 sequences; its top ten clones hold 2% to 3%. This record belongs to a study of monozygotic twins with inflammatory bowel disease. General study findings and limits: Against healthy co-twins, IBD patients had lower TCRbeta diversity (measured by inverse Simpson). No repertoire similarity difference was seen between concordant and discordant twins; power was possibly limited.

CDR3 length: 16 amino acids. Germline lookup yields CDR1 DFQATT and CDR2 SNEGSKA (reference sequence). The receptor was derived from a human donor with ulcerative colitis or Crohn's disease, or a healthy co-twin of an affected twin (not recorded which). What was sequenced was blood. This chain links TRBV20-1 with TRBJ1-5; TCRdb gives TRBD1 as the D gene, but with no DNA this cannot be confirmed. The CDR3 here is CSARDPTGQINQPQHF.